The subject of this entry is one T cell receptor beta chain. This entry belongs to a study of control samples from healthy donors and cancer patients. Looked up from germline, CDR1 is SGHRS and CDR2 is YFSETQ. The ends were cut back, 4 bases at V and 5 bases at J, with 21 bases in the middle. The CDR3 contains 16 residues. TCRdb keeps only in-frame clones here, not all; method: immunoSEQ multiplex PCR. This table holds 150,000 to 180,000 clones, around 96% found once. The J gene is TRBJ2-5, the V gene TRBV5-1; no clear D. This TCR came from a man in his forties in good health. Material: blood. The CDR3 sequence is CASSPDPGTAGETQYF. CDR3 sequence (DNA): TGCGCCAGCAGCCCAGACCCCGGAACCGCCGGGGAGACCCAGTACTTC.